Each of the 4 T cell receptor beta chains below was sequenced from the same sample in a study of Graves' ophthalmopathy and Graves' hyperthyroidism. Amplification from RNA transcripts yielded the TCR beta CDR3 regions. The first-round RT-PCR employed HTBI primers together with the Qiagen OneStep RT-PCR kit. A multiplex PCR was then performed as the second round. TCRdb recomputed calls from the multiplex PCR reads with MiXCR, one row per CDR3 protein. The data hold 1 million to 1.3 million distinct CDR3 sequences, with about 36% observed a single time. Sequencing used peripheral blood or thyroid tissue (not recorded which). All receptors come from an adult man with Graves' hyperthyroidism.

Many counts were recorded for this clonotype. For the CDR3, the DNA is TGCAGCGCATCCGGGACAGGGGACGAGCAGTACTTC. This sequence encodes CSASGTGDEQYF. This rearrangement joins TRBV29-1 to TRBJ2-7; 10 bases are shared with TRBD1. Germline V CDR1 and CDR2: SQVTM, ANQGSEA. This CDR3 is 12 amino acids long. The trim removed 7 bases at V and 5 bases at J, leaving 5 bases unmatched.

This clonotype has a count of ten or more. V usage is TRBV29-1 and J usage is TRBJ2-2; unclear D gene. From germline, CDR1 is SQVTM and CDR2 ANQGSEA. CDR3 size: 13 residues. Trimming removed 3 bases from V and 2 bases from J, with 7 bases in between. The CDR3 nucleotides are TGCAGCGTTGAGGGGTATAACACCGGGGAGCTGTTTTTT. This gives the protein CSVEGYNTGELFF.

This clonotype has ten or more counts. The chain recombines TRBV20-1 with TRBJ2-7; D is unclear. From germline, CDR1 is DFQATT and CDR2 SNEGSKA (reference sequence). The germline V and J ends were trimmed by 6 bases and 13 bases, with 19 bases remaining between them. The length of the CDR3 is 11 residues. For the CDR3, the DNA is TGCAGTGCCACAGAGACGGACCCGGAATACTTC. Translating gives CSATETDPEYF.

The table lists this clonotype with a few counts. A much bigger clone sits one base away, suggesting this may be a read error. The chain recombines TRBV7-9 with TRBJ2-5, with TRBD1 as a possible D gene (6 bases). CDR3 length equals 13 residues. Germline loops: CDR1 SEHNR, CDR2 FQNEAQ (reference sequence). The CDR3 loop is CASRRDTQETRYF. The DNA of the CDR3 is TGTGCCAGCCGCCGGGACACCCAAGAGACCCGGTACTTC.